What follows describes a single T cell receptor beta chain. The method was immunoSEQ multiplex PCR; TCRdb's version includes in-frame clones alone and lacks a portion of them. The repertoire holds tens of thousands of clones, with approximately 90% as singletons. Blood was sampled at baseline, cycle 4 day 1, and cycle 7 day 1. The data were taken from a study of OX40 agonist ivuxolimab in advanced cancers. For the study at large: Patients received ivuxolimab, an intravenous treatment, every 2 weeks at 0.01 to 10 mg/kg. The group had a mean age of 60 years, ranged from about 20 to 79, and was 80% to 90% male.

Germline CDR1 is MDHEN and CDR2 is SYDVKM. CDR3 length equals 19 residues. V was cut by 6 bases and J by 0 bases, with 23 bases left in between. The sequence derives from an adult with an advanced solid tumor such as melanoma, head and neck, liver or kidney cancer. This chain uses TRBV28 with TRBJ1-4, with D perhaps TRBD1 (6 bases). Sequencing used CD4+ or CD8+ T cells sorted from blood, obtained in a trial of the OX40 agonist ivuxolimab. CDR3 in amino acids: CASSGPGQEFSATNEKLFF. The CDR3 bases are TGTGCCAGCAGCGGGCCGGGACAAGAGTTTAGTGCAACTAATGAAAAACTGTTTTTT.